This is a list of T cell receptor beta chains from one sample in a study of T cell responses to AZD1222 COVID-19 vaccine. The assay was immunoSEQ multiplex PCR, and TCRdb's table has in-frame clones only and misses some. The sample has approximately 150,000 clones; roughly 92% are singletons. The input for sequencing was peripheral blood, taken on day 0 of AZD1222 vaccination. These receptors all come from an adult in good health. Each CDR3 is given with its conserved first and last residue. The D gene is left open where the match is weak. Size is omitted from some rows. Given values are once, few, many or a class for expanded clones.

TRBV3-1/TRBV3-2	TRBJ2-7	.	.	TGTGCCAGCAGCCAAGGCGAGTGGGGCGAGCAGTACTTC	CASSQGEWGEQYF
TRBV11-2	TRBJ1-4	once	.	TGTGCCAGCAGCTTAGATTACCCTGCAACTAATGAAAAACTGTTTTTT	CASSLDYPATNEKLFF
TRBV13	TRBJ1-1	.	.	TGTGCCAGCAGCTCTCTCGGGGGAGGGGGGACTGAAGCTTTCTTT	CASSSLGGGGTEAFF
TRBV2	TRBJ2-7	.	TRBD2	TGTGCCAGCAGGGGGGGGCTAGCGGGAGCCGAGCAGTACTTC	CASRGGLAGAEQYF
TRBV27	TRBJ2-3	.	.	TGTGCCAGCAGTTTACTGAGCACAGATACGCAGTATTTT	CASSLLSTDTQYF
TRBV5-4	TRBJ2-3	.	TRBD2	TGTGCCAGCAGCTCCGGGACTAGCGGGGGCCGAGATGGGACGCAGTATTTT	CASSSGTSGGRDGTQYF
TRBV3-1/TRBV3-2	TRBJ1-3	.	TRBD1	TGTGCCAGCAGCAACCGGGACAGATACTCTGGAAACACCATATATTTT	CASSNRDRYSGNTIYF
TRBV3-1/TRBV3-2	TRBJ1-4	.	TRBD1	TGTGCCAGCAGCCGAACGGGACAGCTTAATGAAAAACTGTTTTTT	CASSRTGQLNEKLFF
TRBV7-9	TRBJ1-1	.	TRBD1	TGTGCCAGCAGCCCGAACAGGGGACGGGGCACTGAAGCTTTCTTT	CASSPNRGRGTEAFF
TRBV7-3	TRBJ2-1	few	.	TGTGCCAGCAGCTTAAGGGGTTCGGGTTACGAGCAGTTCTTC	CASSLRGSGYEQFF
TRBV20-1	TRBJ2-7	.	.	TGCAGTGCTAGTGATTGGGGGCAGGGCTCCTACGAGCAGTACTTC	CSASDWGQGSYEQYF
TRBV2	TRBJ2-2	.	TRBD2	TGTGCCAGCAGGGCGGGAGAGCGGGTGGCCGGGGAGCTGTTTTTT	CASRAGERVAGELFF
TRBV5-1	TRBJ1-6	.	.	TGCGCCAGCAGCTTGGTTGCAGCTAGCTCCTATAATTCACCCCTCCACTTT	CASSLVAASSYNSPLHF
TRBV20-1	TRBJ1-4	.	TRBD1	TGCAGTGCCAGTAGGGACAGGGAGAATGAAAAACTGTTTTTT	CSASRDRENEKLFF
TRBV7-3	TRBJ2-1	.	TRBD2	TGTGCCAGCAGCTTCGGGACTAGCAATGAGCAGTTCTTC	CASSFGTSNEQFF
TRBV6-2/TRBV6-3	TRBJ1-4	many	.	TGTGCCAGCAGTTACCTACGGAATGAAAAACTGTTTTTT	CASSYLRNEKLFF
TRBV3-1/TRBV3-2	TRBJ2-4	.	.	TGTGCCAGCAGCCATAAGTCAGGGCTTGCCAAAAACATTCAGTACTTC	CASSHKSGLAKNIQYF
TRBV5-4	TRBJ1-2	.	TRBD1	TGTGCCAGCAGCTTTACCGGGACAGGGGTAGGCTACACCTTC	CASSFTGTGVGYTF
TRBV27	TRBJ2-3	.	.	TGTGCCAGCTGCGCACTTAAGTTGTCGACTTCTAGCACAGATACGCAGTATTTT	CASCALKLSTSSTDTQYF
TRBV7-9	TRBJ2-2	.	.	TGTGCCAGCAGCTTAGCGCGGGCAGGGACCAGGGGCACCGGGGAGCTGTTTTTT	CASSLARAGTRGTGELFF
TRBV7-9	TRBJ2-5	.	TRBD1	TGTGCCAGCAGCTTAAACCCGACAGGGGTAGAGACCCAGTACTTC	CASSLNPTGVETQYF
TRBV5-6	TRBJ1-2	.	.	TGTGCCAGCAGCCAAGTGGGAGGCGGATATGGCTACACCTTC	CASSQVGGGYGYTF
TRBV7-9	TRBJ1-5	.	TRBD1	TGTGCCAGCAGCCCCACCACCAAGACAGGGATTCCCAATCAGCCCCAGCATTTT	CASSPTTKTGIPNQPQHF
TRBV28	TRBJ2-3	.	.	TGTGCCAGCAGTTTACGCCCGGGAGAGGCGACAGATACGCAGTATTTT	CASSLRPGEATDTQYF
TRBV28	TRBJ2-2	.	TRBD2	TGTGCCAGCAGTTTATACTCGGGAGGGCCTAACACCGGGGAGCTGTTTTTT	CASSLYSGGPNTGELFF
TRBV28	TRBJ1-2	.	.	TGTGCCAGCAGTTTATGGGGGGACGGCTACACCTTC	CASSLWGDGYTF
TRBV5-1	TRBJ1-1	.	.	TGCGCCAGCAGCTTGGATGGGGGGCTTGAAGCTTTCTTT	CASSLDGGLEAFF
TRBV28	TRBJ2-3	.	.	TGTGCCAGCAGCCTGGGCGAGAGGTGGCTGGCAGATACGCAGTATTTT	CASSLGERWLADTQYF
TRBV29-1	TRBJ2-7	.	.	TGCAGCGTTGTTGGGGCTCCCTCCTACGAGCAGTACTTC	CSVVGAPSYEQYF
TRBV5-6	TRBJ2-5	few	.	TGTGCCAGCAGCTTCCTTTTCGGTCAGGAGAAGTACTTC	CASSFLFGQEKYF
TRBV7-9	TRBJ1-5	once	.	TGTGCCAGCAGCTTAAGGGCAGATCAGCCCCAGCATTTT	CASSLRADQPQHF
TRBV10-2	TRBJ2-1	once	.	TGCGCCAGCATTGGATCCAATGAGCAGTTCTTC	CASIGSNEQFF
TRBV23-1	TRBJ2-7	.	.	TGCGCCAGCAGTCAACGACTCGGTGCAGAAGGTTACGAGCAGTACTTC	CASSQRLGAEGYEQYF
TRBV18	TRBJ1-1	.	.	TGTGCCAGCTCACCAGCCAGGGGAGGGACTGAAGCTTTCTTT	CASSPARGGTEAFF
TRBV19	TRBJ1-4	.	.	TGTGCCAGTAGTCCCCGGGACATAGAACTGTTTTTT	CASSPRDIELFF
TRBV6-5	TRBJ2-7	.	TRBD2	TGTGCCAGCAGTTACGGAGCGGGAGGGCCGGAGCAGTACTTC	CASSYGAGGPEQYF
TRBV18	TRBJ2-1	.	.	TGTGCCAGCTCGCCTTTCAGAGGCAATGAGCAGTTCTTC	CASSPFRGNEQFF
TRBV7-8	TRBJ2-1	.	.	TGTGCCAGCAGCCTTAGCCCCAGCTCCTACAATGAGCAGTTCTTC	CASSLSPSSYNEQFF
TRBV5-6	TRBJ2-4	.	.	TGTGCCAGCAGCTTGGCCTCGGGGTTTCAGTACTTC	CASSLASGFQYF
TRBV30	TRBJ1-2	.	.	TGTGCCTGGTTTGCTGGGGGAGGCTACACCTTC	CAWFAGGGYTF
TRBV29-1	TRBJ1-1	.	.	TGCAGCGTTGACTACGGGAGGGACACTGAAGCTTTCTTT	CSVDYGRDTEAFF
TRBV7-3	TRBJ2-1	.	.	TGTGCCAGCAGCTTAATCCGTAGAAATGAGCAGTTCTTC	CASSLIRRNEQFF
TRBV15	TRBJ2-6	.	.	TGTGCCACCACTTGGGGGACTGGGGCCAACGTCCTGACTTTC	CATTWGTGANVLTF